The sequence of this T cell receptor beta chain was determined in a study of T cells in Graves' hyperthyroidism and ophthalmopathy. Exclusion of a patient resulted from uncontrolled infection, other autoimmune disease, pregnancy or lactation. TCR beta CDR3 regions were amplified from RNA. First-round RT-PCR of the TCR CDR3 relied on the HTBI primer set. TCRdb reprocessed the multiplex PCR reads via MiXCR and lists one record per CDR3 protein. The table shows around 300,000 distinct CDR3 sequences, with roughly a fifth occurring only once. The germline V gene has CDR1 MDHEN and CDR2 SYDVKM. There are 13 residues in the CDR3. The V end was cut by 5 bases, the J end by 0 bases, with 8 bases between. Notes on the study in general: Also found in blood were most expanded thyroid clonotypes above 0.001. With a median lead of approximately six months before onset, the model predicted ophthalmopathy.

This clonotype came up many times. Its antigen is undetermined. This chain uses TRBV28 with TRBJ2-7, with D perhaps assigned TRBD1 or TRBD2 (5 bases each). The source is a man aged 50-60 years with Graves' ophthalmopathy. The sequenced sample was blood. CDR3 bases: TGTGCCAGCAGTCCGGGGCTCTCCTACGAGCAGTACTTC. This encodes CASSPGLSYEQYF.